Listed below are T cell receptor beta chains from one sample, sequenced in a study of control samples from healthy donors and cancer patients. TCRdb's copy holds only in-frame clones and misses some; the assay was immunoSEQ multiplex PCR. Counted here are 170,000 or so clones, 90% to 95% occurring once; the ten biggest clones make up around 1.5%. What was sequenced was blood. The receptors were sampled from a woman between 18 and 29 years old in good health. The CDR3 runs from the conserved cysteine through the conserved F or W. A D gene is named only where the DNA matches it firmly. Clone sizes are given selectively: once, few, many, or a class where the clone is expanded.

TRBJ1-3 | . | TRBV3-1/TRBV3-2 | . | TGTGCCAGCAGCCAAGGCTTGGGGCCTGGAAACACCATATATTTT | CASSQGLGPGNTIYF
TRBJ2-1 | . | TRBV7-6 | TRBD2 | TGTGCCTCAGGGCGGCTAGCGGGAGCTGAGCAGTTCTTC | CASGRLAGAEQFF
TRBJ2-7 | . | TRBV4-2 | . | TGTGCCAGCAGCCAAGAAAAGTACAGCTCCTACGAGCAGTACTTC | CASSQEKYSSYEQYF
TRBJ1-3 | few | TRBV9 | . | TGTGCCAGCAGCGTAGGGCAGAGCTCTGGAAACACCATATATTTT | CASSVGQSSGNTIYF
TRBJ2-7 | . | TRBV2 | . | TGTGCCAGCAGTGCGGGGGGCAGGGCCTACGAGCAGTACTTC | CASSAGGRAYEQYF
TRBJ1-1 | . | TRBV4-2 | TRBD1 | TGTGCCAGCAGCCAAGGAGCCGACAGGGCCGTTCAATACGAAGCTTTCTTT | CASSQGADRAVQYEAFF
TRBJ2-5 | . | TRBV4-2 | TRBD2 | TGTGCCAGCAGCCAAGATTCTAGCGGTACGGAGACCCAGTACTTC | CASSQDSSGTETQYF
TRBJ2-1 | once | TRBV5-1 | . | TGCGCCAGCAGCACCGCTAGACAGTACAATGAGCAGTTCTTC | CASSTARQYNEQFF
TRBJ1-3 | . | TRBV19 | . | TGTGCCAGTCAAGGCGGAAACACCATATATTTT | CASQGGNTIYF
TRBJ1-4 | . | TRBV10-3 | . | TGTGCCACCTACCCGGGACTTCGAACCTCAACTAATGAAAAACTGTTTTTT | CATYPGLRTSTNEKLFF
TRBJ1-5 | . | TRBV28 | . | TGTGCCAGCAGCTCGGACGACTATAGCAATCAGCCCCAGCATTTT | CASSSDDYSNQPQHF
TRBJ1-3 | . | TRBV6-5 | TRBD1 | TGTGCCAGCAGTAGAAGGACAGGCCCCGGAAACACCATATATTTT | CASSRRTGPGNTIYF